This T cell receptor beta chain stems from a study of resident and recirculating memory T cells in vitiligo listed by TCRdb under 2018. Context from the whole study: The study took epidermis from shave biopsies of two lesional and two nonlesional sites, plus PBMCs, from each of a few stable vitiligo patients for TCR beta sequencing. Without cell sorting, samples were homogenized immediately before genomic DNA was extracted using the Qiagen DNeasy Blood & Tissue Kit. The goal of the human TCR beta sequencing was to check whether lesional vitiligo skin contained specific clones that differed from the clones found in nonlesional skin and blood.

Results the study describes overall, beyond this receptor: Clonality was not the same from one vitiligo lesion to another, and no unique dominant TCR clone turned up. By overlap and correlation analysis, no significant repertoire overlap was shown between biopsies, even within a single patient, except for each lesion compared with itself. TCR sequences were not conserved across biopsy sites or patients, suggesting that different T cell clones infiltrate different lesions, described as private specificity. Mechanistic studies in the future are needed to assess how much the detected T cell clones and the human Trm pools versus Tcm pools each contribute.

A patient's vitiligo counted as stable when the lesions had not changed at all during the previous 6 months. To count as stable, patients also needed to show no confetti depigmentation, which is a clinical sign of active vitiligo. Any patient who had received treatment in the previous three months was excluded. PBMCs were isolated from heparinized blood by Ficoll density gradient centrifugation and were subsequently flash-frozen. Remarks on this clone: It lacks a known antigen. No quality values exist for individual bases; no much larger clone is one base distant.

TCR beta chains were amplified from genomic DNA using the immunoSEQ hsTCRB kit. TCR beta libraries were sequenced on an Illumina MiSeq instrument by the immunoSEQ service. The published analysis was carried out like this. The immunoSEQ Analyzer was used to analyze the repertoire data. TCRdb took this table from immuneACCESS and kept in-frame rearrangements with V and J called. Such tables lack part of the clones; where checked against another copy, unresolved V genes explain under half of the gap, and the rest is unexplained. V and J calls and clone size come straight from that table; D and trimming were deduced from the DNA. For this sample the table gives approximately 69,000 clones, of which roughly 90% were detected only once. 4.9% of the sample is taken by the ten largest. Sequencing used blood. The origin of this receptor is a male donor with vitiligo.

For the CDR3, the sequence is CASSSVAGTYNEQFF. The DNA sequence reads TGTGCCAGCAGCTCCGTAGCGGGGACGTACAATGAGCAGTTCTTC. Rearrangement joined TRBV7-6 to TRBJ2-1, and 8 bases in between align with TRBD2. For CDR1 and CDR2, the germline V gene lists SGHVS and FNYEAQ. The cysteine opens and the phenylalanine closes a CDR3 of 15 amino acids. Just CDR3 DNA is preserved here, 45 bases in frame from base 1. Germline trimming: 4 bases from V, 4 bases from J; junction bases outside gene matches: 6.